These 19 T cell receptor beta chains were sequenced from one sample in a study of blood T cell repertoires in COVID-19. Generated by immunoSEQ multiplex PCR, the TCRdb table keeps only in-frame clones and is missing some. The table shows about 170,000 clones, with 84% occurring only once. The sequencing sample was made of peripheral blood. The receptor source for this set is a woman of 80 years or more with COVID-19, enrolled during active disease.

V usage is TRBV10-3 and J usage is TRBJ2-1, with TRBD1 matching over 9 bases. The V gene's germline CDR1 is ENHRY and CDR2 SYGVKD. CDR3 length equals 17 residues. Trimming cost V 0 bases and J 9 bases; bases outside gene matches: 12. The CDR3 spells CAISESSGTGMLGEQFF. In DNA form, the CDR3 reads TGTGCCATCAGTGAGTCTTCCGGGACAGGGATGTTGGGTGAGCAGTTCTTC.

This clone was counted once. Here the CDR3 reads CAWSGSRRSSYEQYF. The CDR3 DNA is TGTGCCTGGAGCGGTTCCCGACGGAGCTCCTACGAGCAGTACTTC. The chain recombines TRBV30 with TRBJ2-7; D unresolved. Germline V CDR1 and CDR2: GTSNPN, SVGIG (reference sequence). V was pared by 3 bases and J by 0 bases, with 15 bases between. The CDR3 is 15 amino acids. The complete variable domain, with remaining parts taken from reference TRBV30 and TRBJ2-7, reads SQTIHQWPATLVQPVGSPLSLECTVEGTSNPNLYWYRQAAGRGLQLLFYSVGIGQISSEVPQNLSASRPQDRQFILSSKKLLLSDSGFYLCAWSGSRRSSYEQYFGPGTRLTVT.

This sequence joins TRBV7-9 and TRBJ2-3; 11 nucleotides line up with TRBD2. The CDR3 is made up of 16 amino acids. Germline trimming cut 3 bases from V and 1 base from J; bases unmatched to any gene: 3. Per the germline V gene, CDR1 is SEHNR and CDR2 is FQNEAQ (reference sequence). The DNA of the CDR3 is TGTGCCAGCAGCTTCCAGACTAGCGGGGGCACAGATACGCAGTATTTT. Translating it yields CASSFQTSGGTDTQYF.

This chain links TRBV28 with TRBJ2-7; maybe TRBD1 (6 bases). Between the trimmed V and J ends, which lost 6 bases and 2 bases, there was a span of 14 bases. Germline loops: CDR1 MDHEN, CDR2 SYDVKM. This CDR3 region has 14 residues. CDR3 sequence (DNA): TGTGCCAGCAGCCCCACAGGGTGGGCCTACGAGCAGTACTTC. This encodes CASSPTGWAYEQYF.

This clone was seen a handful of times. The V and J genes are TRBV24-1 and TRBJ2-2, with D uncertain. Deletions cut 5 bases from V and 1 base from J, with 4 bases between. The CDR3 runs to 13 residues. Per the germline V gene, CDR1 is KGHDR and CDR2 is SFDVKD. This chain's CDR3 is CATSAVNTGELFF. The CDR3 DNA follows: TGTGCCACCAGTGCCGTGAACACCGGGGAGCTGTTTTTT.

The V and J genes are TRBV6-5 and TRBJ1-1; 7 nucleotides agree with TRBD1. CDR3 length equals 14 residues. CDR1 and CDR2 (germline): MNHEY, SVGAGI. The ends lost 5 bases at V and 10 bases at J; junction bases unmatched: 13. The CDR3 sequence is CASSILGDSKGAFF. For the CDR3, the DNA is TGTGCCAGCAGTATACTAGGGGACAGCAAAGGAGCTTTCTTT.

The V and J genes are TRBV6-2 or TRBV6-3 and TRBJ1-5; D is unresolved. Trimming removed 4 bases at V and 2 bases at J, with 9 bases between. Germline V gene data show CDR1 as MNHEY and CDR2 as SVGEGT. The CDR3 length is 14 residues. The CDR3 DNA sequence: TGTGCCAGCAGTTTGGCTGGAGGCAATCAGCCCCAGCATTTT. This codes for CASSLAGGNQPQHF.

The chain joins TRBV19 to TRBJ2-1; D may be TRBD2 (6 bases). V was cut by 7 bases and J by 1 base, with 11 bases left in between. The CDR3 is 14 residues long. Germline V gene sequence: CDR1 LNHDA, CDR2 SQIVND (reference sequence). This chain's CDR3 is CASTPAGSYNEQFF. The CDR3 DNA is TGTGCCAGTACCCCCGCGGGGTCCTACAATGAGCAGTTCTTC.

The chain joins TRBV2 to TRBJ1-5, with 10 nucleotides matching TRBD1. This CDR3 is built from 17 residues. Germline values: CDR1 SNHLY, CDR2 FYNNEI. Trimming removed 3 bases from V and 3 bases from J; junction bases left unmatched: 8. CDR3 DNA sequence: TGTGCCAGCAGTGAGTTCGGGACAGGGGCTGTCAATCAGCCCCAGCATTTT. Translating gives CASSEFGTGAVNQPQHF. Full variable domain (remainder filled in from reference TRBV2 and TRBJ1-5): EPEVTQTPSHQVTQMGQEVILRCVPISNHLYFYWYRQILGQKVEFLVSFYNNEISEKSEIFDDQFSVERPDGSNFTLKIRSTKLEDSAMYFCASSEFGTGAVNQPQHFGDGTRLSIL.

V is TRBV2 and J is TRBJ1-6, with unresolved D. Trimming cost V 6 bases and J 5 bases, with 11 bases left between them. This CDR3 has 14 residues. Looked up from germline, CDR1 is SNHLY and CDR2 is FYNNEI. In DNA, the CDR3 is TGTGCCAGCAGGCCTTTTCGGGATAATTCACCCCTCCACTTT. This translates into CASRPFRDNSPLHF.

This clone was detected a few times. This chain joins TRBV10-1 and TRBJ2-1; 12 positions match TRBD2. CDR3 length equals 16 residues. The trim removed 8 bases at V and 7 bases at J, leaving 12 bases unmatched. The germline V gene encodes CDR1 WNHNN and CDR2 SYGVQD (reference sequence). This CDR3 reads CASPGDLAGGRNEQFF. The CDR3 DNA follows: TGCGCCAGCCCTGGGGATCTAGCGGGGGGGCGGAATGAGCAGTTCTTC.

The chain uses TRBV10-3 and TRBJ2-2; 8 bases match TRBD1. The germline V gene encodes CDR1 ENHRY and CDR2 SYGVKD. The length of the CDR3 is 16 residues. The trim removed 0 bases at V and 6 bases at J, leaving 6 bases unmatched. In DNA form, the CDR3 reads TGTGCCATCAGTGAGTCGAAGGGACAGGAGGCCGGGGAGCTGTTTTTT. Its protein product is CAISESKGQEAGELFF.

This sequence joins TRBV18 and TRBJ1-6; tentative D call: TRBD1 (5 bases). The CDR3 spans 15 residues. Germline V CDR1 and CDR2: KGHSH, LQKENI. V dropped 3 bases and J dropped 6 bases, with 12 bases sitting between them. CDR3 loop: CASSPTTAINSPLHF. DNA of the CDR3: TGTGCCAGCTCACCGACGACAGCGATTAATTCACCCCTCCACTTT. Drawing the rest from reference TRBV18 and TRBJ1-6, the complete variable domain is NAGVMQNPRHLVRRRGQEARLRCSPMKGHSHVYWYRQLPEEGLKFMVYLQKENIIDESGMPKERFSAEFPKEGPSILRIQQVVRGDSAAYFCASSPTTAINSPLHFGNGTRLTVT.

This chain uses TRBV29-1 with TRBJ2-7, with TRBD1 matching over 7 bases. CDR3 length: 13 amino acids. V trimming: 6 bases; J trimming: 2 bases; junction bases outside the gene matches: 7. The germline V gene has CDR1 SQVTM and CDR2 ANQGSEA. The CDR3 coding sequence is TGCAGCGTCCAGGGGACAGTGACCTACGAGCAGTACTTC. Translating gives CSVQGTVTYEQYF.

V and J are TRBV7-3 and TRBJ1-6; no clear D. Between the trimmed V and J ends, which lost 7 bases and 6 bases, there was a span of 13 bases. The CDR3 runs 14 residues. Per the germline V gene, CDR1 is SGHTA and CDR2 is FQGTGA. As DNA, the CDR3 is TGTGCCAGCACCTTTGGCAGATTTAATTCACCCCTCCACTTT. Encoded protein: CASTFGRFNSPLHF.

This chain uses TRBV5-6 with TRBJ1-5; D is perhaps TRBD1 (5 bases). Germline CDR1 and CDR2: SGHDT and YYEEEE. Trimming took 4 bases from V and 6 from J, leaving 11 bases between them. CDR3 length equals 13 residues. CDR3 DNA sequence: TGTGCCAGCAGCCCGGGACTAGTTCAGCCCCAGCATTTT. Translating gives CASSPGLVQPQHF.

This chain's CDR3 is CSVEDYGGQGASTEAFF. DNA for the CDR3: TGCAGCGTTGAAGATTACGGTGGACAGGGGGCCAGTACTGAAGCTTTCTTT. The chain carries TRBV29-1 and TRBJ1-1; 11 bases are shared with TRBD1. V shed 0 bases and J 5 bases; nucleotides not matched to a gene: 11. This CDR3 has 17 amino acids. From germline, CDR1 is SQVTM and CDR2 ANQGSEA.

The chain has TRBV5-1 and TRBJ1-6, with D uncertain. V gave up 0 bases and J gave up 6 bases, with 7 bases separating them. Germline assignment: CDR1 SGHRS and CDR2 YFSETQ. There are 14 residues in the CDR3. The CDR3 sequence is CASSLEQINSPLHF. The CDR3 DNA reads as TGCGCCAGCAGCTTGGAACAGATTAATTCACCCCTCCACTTT.

The chain has TRBV2 and TRBJ2-7; the match to TRBD1 covers 12 bases. Germline assignment: CDR1 SNHLY and CDR2 FYNNEI. V gave up 7 bases and J gave up 5 bases; unmatched junction bases: 9. CDR3 length equals 15 residues. The CDR3 bases are TGTGCCAGCATCCCAGCAGGGACAGGGGGCCACGAGCAGTACTTC. Translating it yields CASIPAGTGGHEQYF.